A single sample gave rise to the 12 T cell receptor beta chains below, sequenced in a study of blood T cell repertoires in COVID-19. The protocol was immunoSEQ multiplex PCR, while the TCRdb copy is restricted to in-frame clones and leaves out a portion. The table has approximately 260,000 clones, about 86% seen once. Sequencing was carried out using PBMCs or T cells enriched from blood (not recorded which). These TCRs come from a man under 40 with acute COVID-19.

The J gene is TRBJ1-2, the V gene TRBV7-9; possible D gene TRBD1, 5 bases. Per the germline V gene, CDR1 is SEHNR and CDR2 is FQNEAQ (reference sequence). There are 14 residues in the CDR3. V gave up 3 bases and J gave up 14 bases, with 22 bases separating them. CDR3 nucleotide sequence: TGTGCCAGCAGCTTGACGAAAGGGGCCCTAGAGGTAACCTTC. As protein: CASSLTKGALEVTF.

The chain has TRBV27 and TRBJ1-1, with TRBD1 as a possible D gene (5 bases). V lost 4 bases, J lost 0 bases, and 12 bases lay in between. There are 15 residues in the CDR3. Germline assignment: CDR1 MNHEY and CDR2 SMNVEV (reference sequence). CDR3 DNA sequence: TGTGCCAGCAGTTCTTGGAACAGGCTGAACACTGAAGCTTTCTTT. Translating gives CASSSWNRLNTEAFF.

V usage is TRBV6-4 and J usage is TRBJ2-1, with 8 bases identical to TRBD2. V dropped 4 bases and J dropped 6; count of bases not matched to a gene: 5. The germline V gene encodes CDR1 MRHNA and CDR2 SNTAGT. CDR3 length: 14 residues. In DNA, the CDR3 is TGTGCCAGCAGTGTTAGCGGGGACTTCAATGAGCAGTTCTTC. It specifies CASSVSGDFNEQFF.

CDR3 in DNA: TGTGCCAGCAGAAGACAGGGAATGGATAGAACTGAAGCTTTCTTT. It encodes CASRRQGMDRTEAFF. The chain carries TRBV6-5 and TRBJ1-1; 7 bases are shared with TRBD1. The germline V gene encodes CDR1 MNHEY and CDR2 SVGAGI. The CDR3 consists of 15 residues. V lost 6 bases, J lost 5 bases, and 12 bases stayed unmatched.

V is TRBV30 and J is TRBJ2-5; the match to TRBD1 covers 9 bases. The germline V gene has CDR1 GTSNPN and CDR2 SVGIG (reference sequence). Losses at the gene ends were 1 base for V and 4 bases for J; bases not matched to a gene: 7. This CDR3 has 15 amino acids. The CDR3 nucleotides are TGTGCCTGGAGTGCCTTCCTGGGACAGGGAGAGACCCAGTACTTC. Translation: CAWSAFLGQGETQYF.

V is TRBV5-5 and J is TRBJ1-2; weak D call: TRBD1 (5 bases). CDR3 length: 13 residues. Germline lookup yields CDR1 SGHKS and CDR2 YYEKEE (reference sequence). V dropped 0 bases and J dropped 7 bases, with 10 bases sitting between them. This chain's CDR3 is CASSLVQGFGYTF. The CDR3 DNA reads as TGTGCCAGCAGCTTGGTGCAGGGATTTGGCTACACCTTC.

This clone turned up a few times. The chain combines TRBV28 with TRBJ2-3; possibly TRBD2 for D (5 bases). This CDR3 has 14 amino acids. The germline V and J ends were trimmed by 10 bases and 4 bases, with 18 bases remaining between them. Germline V gives CDR1 MDHEN, CDR2 SYDVKM. CDR3 sequence reads: CAIRSEGSADTQYF. The CDR3 DNA is TGTGCCATAAGGTCGGAAGGGAGCGCAGATACGCAGTATTTT.

A remark on this clone: Within the sample, other DNA sequences also encode this same CDR3. The chain employs TRBV7-9 and TRBJ1-1, with 7 bases lining up with TRBD1. This CDR3 is built from 12 residues. CDR1 is SEHNR, CDR2 FQNEAQ, per germline (reference sequence). Trimming cost V 6 bases and J 5 bases; bases outside gene matches: 3. This CDR3 reads CASSPGGTEAFF. The CDR3 nucleotides are TGTGCCAGCAGTCCAGGGGGGACTGAAGCTTTCTTT.

This rearrangement joins TRBV11-3 to TRBJ2-1, with TRBD1 as a possible D gene (5 bases). Germline V gives CDR1 SGHNT, CDR2 YENEEA. CDR3 length: 14 amino acids. V lost 2 bases and J 10 bases, leaving 15 bases between the germline ends. The CDR3 DNA reads TGTGCCAGCAGCTTAACCAGGGTAGACGGGGAGCAGTTCTTC. Translating it yields CASSLTRVDGEQFF.

The V call is TRBV9, the J call TRBJ2-5; TRBD2 matches at 12 bases. Per germline, CDR1 SGDLS and CDR2 YYNGEE. CDR3 length: 16 amino acids. With 0 bases clipped from V and 3 bases from J, the junction kept 3 bases outside the gene matches. The CDR3 sequence: CASSVGLAGAEETQYF. CDR3 in DNA: TGTGCCAGCAGCGTAGGACTAGCGGGGGCAGAAGAGACCCAGTACTTC.

The genes are TRBV5-4 and TRBJ1-2, with TRBD1 matching 10 bases. The V gene end was trimmed by 4 bases and the J gene end by 2 bases; junction bases not matched to a gene: 2. This CDR3 spans 14 amino acids. CDR1 SGHNT and CDR2 YYREEE come from the germline V gene (reference sequence). The CDR3 sequence: CASSPGQGNYGYTF. CDR3 DNA sequence: TGTGCCAGCAGCCCGGGACAGGGGAACTATGGCTACACCTTC.

This clone has a handful of counts. An end of the junction does not agree with germline; a read error may underlie this. This chain uses TRBV5-1 with TRBJ2-3, with 9 bases that match TRBD2. This CDR3 contains 17 residues. The germline V gene has CDR1 SGHRS and CDR2 YFSETQ. CDR3: CASSLGGGRAGTDTQYF. CDR3 sequence (DNA): TGTGCCAGCAGCTTGGGAGGCGGGAGGGCCGGTACAGATACGCAGTATTTT.